Below are 24 T cell receptor beta chains sequenced from a single sample in a study of CD8+CD57+ T cells in acquired aplastic anemia. Individuals selected for sequencing had exhibited CD8+CD57+ cell expansion on flow cytometry. Genomic DNA constituted the template upon which TCR beta VDJ and CDR3 profiling was performed. Using its own MiXCR run on the reads, TCRdb lists one record per CDR3 protein. The profile shows 260,000 or so distinct CDR3 sequences, around 43% of them singletons. Material: sorted CD4+, CD8+, or CD8+CD57+ T cells (not recorded which) from PBMCs. These receptor sequences come from a human donor with aplastic anemia.

The chain has TRBV20-1 and TRBJ2-7, with 11 bases that match TRBD2. The J segment lost 2 bases and the V segment lost 0 bases, leaving 12 bases of the junction unmatched. The CDR3 length is 18 residues. Germline CDR1 reads DFQATT; CDR2 reads SNEGSKA (reference sequence). The chain's CDR3 is CSARDPSTSGEITYEQYF. The DNA for the CDR3 is TGCAGTGCTAGAGACCCCTCGACTAGCGGGGAAATAACCTACGAGCAGTACTTC.

This clonotype came up a few times. This sequence joins TRBV19 and TRBJ1-2; D is possibly TRBD1 (5 bases). This CDR3 contains 13 residues. Germline CDR1 and CDR2: LNHDA and SQIVND (reference sequence). The V gene lost 1 base and the J gene lost 8 bases, with 11 bases spanning the gap. CDR3 region: CASSIVRGGGYTF. The CDR3 nucleotides read TGTGCCAGTAGTATAGTTAGGGGCGGCGGCTACACCTTC.

This clonotype was observed at least ten times. This rearrangement joins TRBV24-1 to TRBJ1-1; possible D gene TRBD1, 6 bases. Trimming removed 3 bases from V and 8 bases from J, with 12 bases in between. Germline V gene data show CDR1 as KGHDR and CDR2 as SFDVKD. The CDR3 runs to 13 residues. The CDR3 region has the DNA TGTGCCACCAGTGATGCCAGGGGCAGGGAAGCTTTCTTT. This sequence encodes CATSDARGREAFF.

The chain uses TRBV19 and TRBJ2-3; D is ambiguous. Germline V gives CDR1 LNHDA, CDR2 SQIVND (reference sequence). Trimming took off 4 bases at V and 6 bases at J, with 14 bases between the two ends. The CDR3 extends over 14 amino acids. CDR3 bases: TGTGCCAGTAGTAAGGAACGTACTCTGGATACGCAGTATTTT. Translating it yields CASSKERTLDTQYF.

In its sample, this clonotype was seen a few times. V gene TRBV7-8 combines with J gene TRBJ2-3; 9 bases map to TRBD2. This CDR3 region has 15 residues. V shed 11 bases and J 1 base; nucleotides not matched to a gene: 10. In germline, CDR1 is SGHVS, CDR2 FQNEAQ. The CDR3 here is CAWEWRGGRTDTQYF. CDR3 in DNA: TGTGCCTGGGAGTGGCGGGGGGGACGCACAGATACGCAGTATTTT.

In DNA form, the CDR3 reads TGTGCCAGTAGTAAAACAGGGTGGAACTATGGCTACACCTTC. This sequence encodes CASSKTGWNYGYTF. The chain employs TRBV19 and TRBJ1-2; weak D call: TRBD1 (6 bases). Germline V gene lookup returns CDR1 LNHDA and CDR2 SQIVND (reference sequence). The length of the CDR3 is 14 residues. V was shortened by 4 bases and J by 2 bases, with 11 bases between the two germline ends.

In this sample, this clonotype turned up many times. The V and J genes are TRBV15 and TRBJ1-1, with unresolved D. CDR1 and CDR2 from the germline V gene are LNHNV and YYDKDF (reference sequence). The CDR3 is 13 residues long. V lost 0 bases, J lost 8 bases, and 10 bases lay in between. CDR3 sequence reads: CATSRDNGDEAFF. For the CDR3, the DNA is TGTGCCACCAGCAGAGACAACGGAGACGAAGCTTTCTTT.

This clonotype was seen more than once but under ten times. The chain carries TRBV20-1 and TRBJ2-2; tentative D call: TRBD1 (5 bases). The germline CDR1 and CDR2 sequences are DFQATT and SNEGSKA (reference sequence). CDR3 size: 14 residues. V lost 5 bases and J 6 bases, leaving 16 bases between the germline ends. CDR3 sequence: CSAGTKGAPGELFF. DNA for the CDR3: TGCAGTGCTGGAACCAAAGGGGCCCCCGGGGAGCTGTTTTTT.

The chain is built from TRBV15 and TRBJ2-2; 8 nucleotides line up with TRBD2. CDR1 is LNHNV, CDR2 YYDKDF, per germline (reference sequence). V lost 1 base and J lost 3; bases outside the gene matches: 7. CDR3 length: 17 residues. CDR3 sequence reads: CATSRGRLALHTGELFF. The DNA for the CDR3 is TGTGCCACCAGCAGAGGTCGACTAGCGTTGCACACCGGGGAGCTGTTTTTT.

This chain links TRBV10-3 with TRBJ1-1; D gene unclear. The CDR3 spans 12 residues. CDR1 is ENHRY, CDR2 SYGVKD, per germline. V was cut by 10 bases and J by 6 bases, with 15 bases left in between. CDR3 nucleotides: TGTGCCACCACAATTCGGGGTCCTGAAGCTTTCTTT. This codes for CATTIRGPEAFF.

Turning to this clonotype: A much bigger clone sits one base away, suggesting this may be a read error. The V call is TRBV6-5, the J call TRBJ2-7, with D hard to call. CDR1 is MNHEY and CDR2 is SVGAGI in the germline V gene. The CDR3 runs to 15 residues. The CDR3 region has the DNA TGTGCCAGCAGTGAAAGGAAAGGCAGCCGCTACGAGCGGTACTTC. Its protein is CASSERKGSRYERYF.

This rearrangement joins TRBV9 to TRBJ1-2; perhaps TRBD1 as D (5 bases). The V end was cut by 5 bases, the J end by 5 bases, with 19 bases between. CDR3 length equals 15 residues. Germline V gene sequence: CDR1 SGDLS, CDR2 YYNGEE. CDR3 loop: CASSEFPPGRYGYTF. CDR3 DNA: TGTGCCAGCAGTGAATTTCCACCAGGGAGGTATGGCTACACCTTC.

This clonotype was found many times. The chain combines TRBV10-3 with TRBJ1-1; 9 bases map to TRBD1. Looked up from germline, CDR1 is ENHRY and CDR2 is SYGVKD. V dropped 4 bases and J dropped 2; count of bases not matched to a gene: 5. The CDR3 contains 15 residues. The CDR3 DNA reads as TGTGCCATCAGTGCAGGGACAGGGATAAACACTGAAGCTTTCTTT. Its protein is CAISAGTGINTEAFF.

Note on this clonotype: Germline is not matched at one junction end, which may reflect a read error. The chain couples TRBV19 to TRBJ2-1; D is ambiguous. Germline-derived CDR1 and CDR2 are LNHDA and SQIVND (reference sequence). The CDR3 length is 15 residues. CDR3 sequence: CASSQDEELNNEQLF. The CDR3 DNA is TGTGCCAGTAGCCAGGACGAAGAATTAAACAATGAGCAGCTCTTC.

This chain links TRBV12-3 or TRBV12-4 with TRBJ1-1; possibly TRBD1 for D (5 bases). The CDR3 has 13 residues. Trimming stripped 3 bases from V and 7 bases from J, with 12 bases between. The CDR3 sequence: CASSLRGGYEAFF. The CDR3 coding sequence is TGTGCCAGCAGTTTGAGGGGTGGATATGAAGCTTTCTTT.

The chain combines TRBV29-1 with TRBJ1-3; D uncertain. Trimming cost V 0 bases and J 0 bases, with 12 bases left between them. The CDR3 runs 16 residues. Germline CDR1 reads SQVTM; CDR2 reads ANQGSEA. CDR3 sequence (DNA): TGCAGCGTTGAAGAATGGGGTACCTCCTCTGGAAACACCATATATTTT. Protein product: CSVEEWGTSSGNTIYF.

This clonotype was seen at least ten times. The rearrangement uses TRBV5-8 and TRBJ1-6; the match to TRBD1 covers 7 bases. Germline V gene data show CDR1 as SGHTS and CDR2 as YDEGEE. After removal of 0 bases from V and 7 bases from J, the junction contained 4 bases not matched to a gene. The CDR3 is 15 residues long. CDR3 region: CASSLDAGGNSPLHF. DNA of the CDR3: TGTGCCAGCAGCTTGGATGCAGGGGGGAATTCACCCCTCCACTTT.

V gene TRBV29-1 combines with J gene TRBJ2-7, with D perhaps TRBD1 (6 bases). The CDR3 loop spans 13 amino acids. Germline CDR1 SQVTM, CDR2 ANQGSEA. Trimming took off 7 bases at V and 0 bases at J, with 13 bases between the two ends. CDR3 sequence reads: CSAMTGSSYEQYF. The CDR3 nucleotides are TGCAGCGCCATGACAGGATCCTCCTACGAGCAGTACTTC.

This clonotype was seen many times. CDR3 DNA sequence: TGCAGCGTTGCGACACCAGAAATGGCTCCGAACACTGAAGCTTTCTTT. Amino acid sequence: CSVATPEMAPNTEAFF. The chain carries TRBV29-1 and TRBJ1-1, with D uncertain. CDR1 is SQVTM, CDR2 ANQGSEA, per germline. The CDR3 consists of 16 residues. The V and J ends lost 4 bases and 1 base respectively, with 19 bases between them.

The rearrangement links TRBV6-5 to TRBJ1-6, with D tentatively TRBD1 (5 bases). Trimming removed 7 bases at V and 8 bases at J, with 18 bases between. There are 15 residues in the CDR3. Germline CDR1 is MNHEY and CDR2 is SVGAGI. The DNA of the CDR3 is TGTGCCAGCACCCACGGGCGGGGAGGGGATTCACCCCTCCACTTT. It is translated as CASTHGRGGDSPLHF.

This clonotype was detected a few times. The chain combines TRBV7-2 with TRBJ2-7; no clear D. The CDR3 is 12 residues long. The V gene lost 0 bases and the J gene lost 4 bases, with 4 bases spanning the gap. Germline assignment: CDR1 SGHTA and CDR2 FQGNSA. The CDR3 DNA sequence: TGTGCCAGCAGCTTAGCGGAGTACGAGCAGTACTTC. The encoded protein is CASSLAEYEQYF. The variable domain in full, completed from reference TRBV7-2 and TRBJ2-7, reads GAGVSQSPSNKVTEKGKDVELRCDPISGHTALYWYRQSLGQGLEFLIYFQGNSAPDKSGLPSDRFSAERTGGSVSTLTIQRTQQEDSAVYLCASSLAEYEQYFGPGTRLTVT.

In its sample, this clonotype was seen many times. The V call is TRBV2, the J call TRBJ2-5, with 7 nucleotides matching TRBD1. Germline CDR1 SNHLY, CDR2 FYNNEI. V gave up 10 bases and J gave up 7 bases; unmatched junction bases: 6. The CDR3 totals 11 residues. DNA of the CDR3: TGTGCCAACCTATACAGGGGGACCCAGTACTTC. As protein: CANLYRGTQYF.

This clonotype was observed at least ten times. This chain uses TRBV12-5 with TRBJ1-1, with 8 nucleotides matching TRBD1. V was pared by 4 bases and J by 1 base, with 5 bases of the junction left unmatched. Per germline, CDR1 LGHNT and CDR2 FRNRAP. The CDR3 totals 15 residues. The CDR3, as DNA: TGTGCTAGTGGTTCACGGACAGGGTCGAACACTGAAGCTTTCTTT. It translates to CASGSRTGSNTEAFF.

V gene TRBV25-1 combines with J gene TRBJ1-1; D ambiguous. Trimming removed 0 bases from V and 10 bases from J, with 9 bases in between. CDR3 length: 12 residues. The germline V gene encodes CDR1 MGHDK and CDR2 SYGVNS. The CDR3 DNA follows: TGTGCCAGCAGTGAATATCACTCTATAGCTTTCTTT. As protein: CASSEYHSIAFF.